This T cell receptor (beta chain) emerged from a study of cytomegalovirus exposure and HLA in healthy donors. Study results and limitations: A later analysis, which compared TCR beta chains of equal frequency, found the HLA-associated ones more clonally expanded. CMV serostatus was the only immune exposure information that was available. Testing in vitro showed a few CMV-associated chains specific for CMV antigens.

Both 60 Vbeta primers and 13 Jbeta primers went into the PCR. Some clones are missing from TCRdb's copy, which holds only in-frame ones; the method was immunoSEQ multiplex PCR. The sample data list about 170,000 clones. Concerning this clone itself: Its antigen is currently unknown.

The CDR3 is made up of 15 amino acids. V lost 2 bases, J lost 7 bases, and 7 bases stayed unmatched. Germline V CDR1 and CDR2: LNHNV, YYDKDF (reference sequence). The sequenced sample was PBMCs. The sequence was collected from a woman aged 18-29 years in good health and CMV-seropositive. The chain combines TRBV15 with TRBJ1-5, with 8 nucleotides matching TRBD1. The CDR3 sequence: CATSRYGQGGQPQHF. The CDR3 bases are TGTGCCACCAGCAGATACGGACAGGGAGGACAGCCCCAGCATTTT.